This T cell receptor beta chain was identified in a study of cytomegalovirus exposure and HLA in healthy donors (dated by TCRdb to the late 2010s). For the study in its entirety: In an earlier analysis of under 600 of the donors, about 260 Gb of sequence data and 95 million to 130 million unique TCR beta sequences from about 180 million T cells were reported. An early release that covered around 590 HLA-typed donors contained approximately 300 gigabases of sequencing data and tens of millions of unique TCR sequences. The genetic ancestry cluster associated with self-reported Caucasian donors included 81% of the approximately 400 genotyped donors. The study aimed to test whether cataloging public T cell receptors could reveal signatures of past pathogen exposure. The T cell repertoires of under 700 subjects were profiled by immunosequencing and related to cytomegalovirus serostatus. Besides the first cohort of approximately 710 subjects, a separate validation cohort made up of 120 different subjects was used. The study combined high-throughput TCR immunosequencing, statistical association of individual TCRs with disease status, and machine learning to predict cytomegalovirus infection status. To study patterns of TCR occurrence, a later analysis re-analyzed previously published TCR beta repertoires from around 670 donors and added high-resolution HLA genotyping. The later analysis used no new phenotypic data to find candidate immune exposures, relying instead on TCR beta sequences and their occurrence across donors. In an earlier analysis of roughly 600 of the donors, high-throughput TCR beta sequencing was used to judge whether each TCR beta V gene segment behaved as functional or pseudogenic. Donor age, sex, ethnicity and CMV serostatus were compiled alongside the repertoire data. A later genetic analysis took genome-wide SNP genotypes for about three fifths of the roughly 700 donors and used that subset as a discovery cohort. All discovery cohort repertoires had been generated using a single sequencing platform. HLA typing covered class I and class II loci at four-digit resolution. The number of donors typed differed by locus, with about 629-640 for A, B, C, DRB1 and DQB1, 522 for DQA1, 600 to 610 for DPA1, and approximately 470 for DPB1. Several DR-DQ haplotypes were treated as single units for association and clustering because of strong linkage in the cohort. Across around 400 genotyped donors of the cohort, an average of about 240,000 unique TCR beta nucleotide sequences per donor were sequenced, and roughly 17% of those sequences were non-productive. What the research found in general, with its limitations: A later analysis found that most CMV-associated TCR beta chains appeared HLA-restricted, with HLA associations seemingly driven largely by CMV exposure. In both the original and validation cohorts, the classifier was reported to diagnose cytomegalovirus status with high specificity and sensitivity. A further reported finding was that TCR beta sequences accurately predicted the HLA-A and HLA-B alleles for most subjects in the first cohort. In a later genetic analysis, a missense DCLRE1C variant was associated with V-gene and J-gene trimming of TCR beta chains, and the association was replicated in an independent cohort. This cohort had only TCR beta chains sequenced, and the lack of alpha or paired-chain data limited which features could be detected. The study listed 150 to 200 TCR beta chains as associated with cytomegalovirus. Roughly uniform sequencing depth across donors was assumed in presence/absence analyses, although this assumption may not hold. Specific HLA alleles were associated with over 15,000 TCR beta sequences at a false discovery rate of 0.05 in a later analysis. In a later analysis, TCR association rates were found to vary across HLA loci, with the most associated TCRs seen for DRB1 alleles and the fewest for HLA-C alleles. In a later analysis, HLA-associated TCR beta chains were found to be more clonally expanded and to have lower generation probabilities than equally common non-associated chains. A group of highly shared sequence variants was considered likely to be a technical artifact of the sequencing pipeline. When HLA alleles, especially DR and DQ, strongly co-occurred, attributing TCR associations to individual alleles was difficult. Some IMGT-functional V segments, including TRBV6-2 and TRBV6-3, could not be told apart with the 87-base-pair reads, so those segments were excluded. In an earlier analysis of several hundred of the donors, most TCR beta V segments were observed in productive rearrangements about 90% or about 30% of the time, broadly matching IMGT annotations. Linkage disequilibrium might explain the correlated functional status among segregating V segments, but an unknown experimental factor could not be excluded. A later genetic analysis reported fewer N-insertions in productive TCRs among donors in an Asian-associated ancestry cluster than the roughly 700-donor mean. A later analysis reported that several top co-occurrence clusters appeared linked to parvovirus B19, influenza, CMV and Epstein-Barr virus. The authors suggested that the approach could potentially be extended to other disease states and immunological phenotypes. In vitro tests confirmed that three of the cytomegalovirus-associated TCR beta chains recognize cytomegalovirus antigens. HLA typing was unavailable for some donors at each locus, so association tests used only the typed subset. The earlier analysis of some 540 of the donors excluded fewer than 20 rarely observed V segments, including chromosome 9 orphons, because counts were too low. Most TCR sequences were observed very rarely across donors, whereas some public TCRs were present in many individuals. CMV serostatus was the only immune exposure information available for the cohort.

The cohort consisted of some 670 healthy bone marrow donors. Cohort members were all nominally healthy when sampled, although unrecorded immune exposures were likely present. The donor was CMV seronegative and belonged to the group of 380 or so seronegative cohort members. A peripheral blood sample was provided by each donor, and peripheral blood mononuclear cells were used for TCR beta sequencing. Genomic DNA extraction from the blood cell samples was performed with the Qiagen DNeasy Blood Extraction Kit. As to this clone: What antigen it recognizes has not been identified. No much larger clone is present one base from it, and per-base qualities are unavailable.

Library prep was done by the immunoSEQ multiplex PCR assay. A mixture of 60 forward primers for TCR Vbeta segments and 13 reverse primers for TCR Jbeta segments was used in the multiplex PCR. Amplification of the CDR3 region of rearranged TCR beta genes was performed with a multiplex PCR assay on genomic DNA. The Illumina HiSeq System was used to sequence the amplified TCR beta libraries as 87-base-pair reads. From the authors' description of their analysis: A later analysis tallied around 82 million unique TCR beta chains across the 666 repertoires, and about 12 million of those chains were shared by two or more donors. Raw reads were error-corrected and collapsed into unique sequences with a nearest-neighbor algorithm that merged closely related sequences to remove PCR and sequencing errors. V, D and J gene segments were assigned by aligning CDR3 sequences to IMGT reference sequences. For a sequence to be retained, a match of at least six nucleotides was required to both a V gene segment and a J gene segment. A rearrangement was called productive if the CDR3 had no stop codons and remained in frame with V and J, and every other rearrangement was called non-productive. Following IMGT convention, CDR3 was defined as the stretch from the second conserved V-encoded cysteine up to the conserved J-encoded phenylalanine. In an earlier analysis of around 640 of the donors, sequences lacking an unambiguous match to a single V gene segment were excluded. In an earlier analysis of 587 of the donors, V segments were called functional above 56.7% productive rearrangements and were called segregating when the between-donor standard deviation exceeded 5%. To diagnose cytomegalovirus status from the catalog of TCR beta chain sequences, a statistical classification framework was built. V and J gene assignment, in a later analysis, came from comparing TCR nucleotide sequences with IMGT/GENE-DB human TR gene sequences. In a later analysis, CDR3 sequences and most-parsimonious VDJ recombination scenarios were assigned using the TCRdist pipeline. In a later analysis, each TCR beta chain was defined by its CDR3 amino acid sequence together with its V-gene family, and reads lacking a unique V-gene family were excluded. In a later analysis, 450 to 600 highly shared, low-generation-probability nucleotide sequences were removed to address suspected cross-contamination and a sequencing artifact. For each public chain, a later analysis derived a clonal expansion index from normalized ranks of inferred template counts within each repertoire. A later analysis computed generation probabilities with a VDJ recombination model fitted to out-of-frame rearrangements, and checked the results against IGoR. Hypergeometric tests were used in a later analysis to score TCR-TCR, TCR-HLA and TCR-CMV co-occurrence, with a repertoire-size bias correction applied to the TCR pairs. To estimate false discovery rates, a later analysis permuted the HLA or CMV assignments 20 times. In a later analysis, co-occurring TCRs were grouped using DBSCAN, with TCRdist sequence similarity added in when clustering inside HLA-allele-positive subsets. For co-occurrence clustering, repertoires with fewer than 30,000 or more than 120,000 public chains were excluded, along with four to six repertoires with anomalous nucleotide sharing. TCRdb obtained this table from immuneACCESS and retained in-frame rearrangements with V and J assigned. These tables miss some clones; where compared with another copy, unresolved V genes account for less than half of the shortfall, and the remainder is unexplained. That table supplies the V and J calls and clone size; D and trimming were determined from the DNA. Across this sample there are 130,000 to 150,000 clones, with roughly 80% seen only once. The ten biggest clones cover approximately 5% of the sample.

V sheds 4 bases and J sheds 3 bases, leaving 5 bases between their ends. According to the germline V gene, CDR1 reads SGHDT and CDR2 reads YYEEEE. Including the terminal cysteine and phenylalanine, the CDR3 comprises 12 residues. Left in the record is the CDR3 DNA by itself, 36 bases read in frame from the first base. Sequenced: PBMCs. The receptor was isolated from a woman between 45 and 65 years old in good health and CMV-seronegative. The sequence links TRBV5-6 to TRBJ2-1; there is no confident call for the D gene. The CDR3 loop reads CASSLDYNEQFF. The DNA sequence is TGTGCCAGCAGCCTAGACTACAATGAGCAGTTCTTC.